The rows below give T cell receptor beta chains drawn from one sample of a study of OX40 agonist ivuxolimab in advanced cancers. Repertoires were generated with immunoSEQ multiplex PCR, while TCRdb's copy carries only in-frame clones and drops some. This sample has some 64,000 clones; about 88% occur once, and the top ten carry roughly 0.7%. The specimen was CD4+ or CD8+ T cells sorted from blood, collected in a trial of the OX40 agonist ivuxolimab. These receptors were obtained from an adult with an advanced solid tumor such as melanoma, head and neck, liver or kidney cancer. The CDR3 runs from the conserved cysteine through the conserved F or W. The order of the fields is J gene, clone size, D gene, V gene, CDR3 DNA, CDR3 protein. A D gene is named only where the DNA matches it firmly. Expanded clones are given a class, and other clones once, few, many or no size at all.

TRBJ2-5	NA	NA	TRBV15	TGTGCCACCAGCAGAGATAGCGGCCAAGAGACCCAGTACTTC	CATSRDSGQETQYF
TRBJ2-3	NA	TRBD2	TRBV5-4	TGTGCCAGCAGCTTAAAAGCGGGAGCGGGAGATACGCAGTATTTT	CASSLKAGAGDTQYF
TRBJ2-7	few	TRBD2	TRBV30	TGTGCCTGGAGTGTGACTAGCGGACCCTACGAGCAGTACTTC	CAWSVTSGPYEQYF
TRBJ2-5	once	NA	TRBV21-1	TGTGCCAGCAGCACGGGAATTAGCGGGAGTTACGAGACCCAGTACTTC	CASSTGISGSYETQYF
TRBJ2-1	NA	TRBD2	TRBV18	TGTGCCAGCTCACCGAGGACTAGCGGGGTTAATGAGCAGTTCTTC	CASSPRTSGVNEQFF
TRBJ2-7	NA	TRBD1	TRBV5-8	TGTGCCAGCATCTTGACGGGACAGGGAGGCGAGCAGTACTTC	CASILTGQGGEQYF
TRBJ1-2	medium-sized	NA	TRBV5-4	TGTGCCAGCAGCTTGGCCTGGGACGGACCTTATGGCTACACCTTC	CASSLAWDGPYGYTF
TRBJ2-5	NA	NA	TRBV11-2	TGTGCCAGCAGCTTCGACGGGACACAAGAGACCCAGTACTTC	CASSFDGTQETQYF
TRBJ2-3	NA	TRBD1	TRBV9	TGTGCCAGCAGCGTAGAGGGGGCCGCAGATACGCAGTATTTT	CASSVEGAADTQYF
TRBJ1-2	NA	NA	TRBV28	TGTGCCCTTGAAGGGAACTATGGCTACACCTTC	CALEGNYGYTF
TRBJ1-2	NA	NA	TRBV7-9	TGTGCCAGCAGCTTAGCAGGGGAGTGGGGGGCGGACTATGGCTACACCTTC	CASSLAGEWGADYGYTF
TRBJ2-3	NA	TRBD2	TRBV7-9	TGTGCCAGCAGCAAAGGGACTAGCCAGGCCTCAGATACGCAGTATTTT	CASSKGTSQASDTQYF
TRBJ2-7	NA	TRBD1	TRBV27	TGTGCCAGCAGTCGCTCCGGGACAGAGACGTCCTACGAGCAGTACTTC	CASSRSGTETSYEQYF
TRBJ1-2	NA	NA	TRBV30	TGTGCCTGGAGCACAGTTAACTATGGCTACACCTTC	CAWSTVNYGYTF
TRBJ2-1	NA	TRBD2	TRBV4-1	TGCGCCAGCAGCCGGTCGGTACTAGCGGGAGGAGGTGAGCAGTTCTTC	CASSRSVLAGGGEQFF
TRBJ1-5	NA	NA	TRBV30	TGTGCCTGGAGCACAGTGAAATATCAGCCCCAGCATTTT	CAWSTVKYQPQHF
TRBJ2-7	NA	NA	TRBV28	TGTGCCAGCAGCCCCCTCCCCTACGAGCAGTACTTC	CASSPLPYEQYF
TRBJ1-3	NA	NA	TRBV19	TGTGCCAGTAAAAAAGGTTCCCGCTGGATCTCTGGAAACACCATATATTTT	CASKKGSRWISGNTIYF
TRBJ2-7	NA	NA	TRBV9	TGTGCCAGCAGCGTAGGTTCCGGACTCGCCCCTGTGGAGCAGTACTTC	CASSVGSGLAPVEQYF
TRBJ2-1	NA	NA	TRBV30	TGTGCCTGGAGTGTCGGTCCCAATGACCCACGGTACAATGAGCAGTTCTTC	CAWSVGPNDPRYNEQFF
TRBJ1-2	NA	NA	TRBV9	TGTGCCAGCACTCGGTTGGAAAGTGGCTACACCTTC	CASTRLESGYTF
TRBJ2-5	NA	NA	TRBV5-1	TGCGCCAGCAGCCATTGGTCGGGACGAGAAGAGACCCAGTACTTC	CASSHWSGREETQYF
TRBJ1-5	NA	NA	TRBV7-8	TGTGCCAGCAGCCCCGAAGGGAGAGGGAATCAGCCCCAGCATTTT	CASSPEGRGNQPQHF
TRBJ1-4	NA	NA	TRBV9	TGTGCCAGCAGCGTAGGTGGAGCAGGGTGGGAAAAACTGTTTTTT	CASSVGGAGWEKLFF
TRBJ2-2	NA	TRBD2	TRBV29-1	TGCAGCGTGGGGACTAGCGGGAACACCGGGGAGCTGTTTTTT	CSVGTSGNTGELFF
TRBJ2-7	NA	NA	TRBV30	TGTGCCTGGAGTAGGGGCATTGCCTACGAGCAGTACTTC	CAWSRGIAYEQYF
TRBJ1-3	NA	NA	TRBV9	TGTGCCAGCAGCCCTACTCCGAGCTCTGGAAACACCATATATTTT	CASSPTPSSGNTIYF
TRBJ1-1	NA	NA	TRBV19	TGTGCCAGTAGTCGGCGCGACAGGATGGGTACTGAAGCTTTCTTT	CASSRRDRMGTEAFF
TRBJ2-1	NA	TRBD2	TRBV15	TGTGCCACCAGCAGCCTAGCGGGAGGGGTTATGGATGAGCAGTTCTTC	CATSSLAGGVMDEQFF